Shown below are 18 T cell receptor beta chains from a single sample sequenced in a study of cytomegalovirus exposure and HLA in healthy donors. 13 Jbeta primers and 60 Vbeta primers were used for the PCR. Method: immunoSEQ multiplex PCR; TCRdb's copy keeps in-frame clones and lacks some. The sample consists of more than 95,000 clones, approximately 14% of them appearing once. What was sequenced was PBMCs. The receptors were gathered from a female donor in good health and CMV-seronegative.

This clone has just a few counts. The chain has TRBV27 and TRBJ1-2; D is possibly TRBD1 (6 bases). The ends were cut back, 6 bases at V and 4 bases at J, with 12 bases in the middle. The CDR3 consists of 13 residues. Germline V lookup: CDR1 MNHEY, CDR2 SMNVEV (reference sequence). The CDR3, as DNA: TGTGCCAGCAGCCGGACAGCTAGCTATGGCTACACCTTC. It translates to CASSRTASYGYTF.

The chain is built from TRBV28 and TRBJ2-1, with D hard to call. The CDR3 totals 11 residues. V dropped 5 bases and J dropped 8 bases, with 7 bases sitting between them. From germline, CDR1 is MDHEN and CDR2 SYDVKM. CDR3 amino acids: CASSTQHEQFF. DNA for the CDR3: TGTGCCAGCAGTACACAACATGAGCAGTTCTTC. The whole variable domain, filled in from reference TRBV28 and TRBJ2-1, reads DVKVTQSSRYLVKRTGEKVFLECVQDMDHENMFWYRQDPGLGLRLIYFSYDVKMKEKGDIPEGYSVSREKKERFSLILESASTNQTSMYLCASSTQHEQFFGPGTRLTVL.

The DNA for the CDR3 is TGTGCCAGCAGCTTAGAAGAAACGGGGTTCGACAATCAGCCCCAGCATTTT. It translates to CASSLEETGFDNQPQHF. This chain uses TRBV7-9 with TRBJ1-5, with D uncertain. With 1 base removed from V and 3 bases from J, the gap between germline ends came to 16 bases. CDR1 is SEHNR and CDR2 is FQNEAQ in the germline V gene (reference sequence). This CDR3 is 17 amino acids long.

This clone has a handful of counts. The V call is TRBV7-2, the J call TRBJ1-1; D unresolved. The CDR3 runs to 15 residues. V lost 0 bases to trimming and J lost 8 bases, with 16 bases between them. Germline V gene lookup returns CDR1 SGHTA and CDR2 FQGNSA. In DNA, the CDR3 is TGTGCCAGCAGCTTAGCAGTTTCCGGGCGGGCGGAAGCTTTCTTT. This translates into CASSLAVSGRAEAFF.

V usage is TRBV7-9 and J usage is TRBJ2-7; tentative D call: TRBD2 (5 bases). CDR1 is SEHNR and CDR2 is FQNEAQ in the germline V gene (reference sequence). The CDR3 is 13 residues long. V gave up 10 bases and J gave up 0 bases, with 13 bases separating them. CDR3: CATAGGTSYEQYF. The CDR3 DNA reads TGTGCCACCGCGGGCGGCACCTCCTACGAGCAGTACTTC.

The V gene is TRBV7-8, the J gene TRBJ1-6, with 7 bases that match TRBD1. This CDR3 contains 15 residues. The V segment lost 5 bases and the J segment 6 bases; nucleotides outside the gene matches: 7. Per the germline V gene, CDR1 is SGHVS and CDR2 is FQNEAQ. The CDR3 DNA is TGTGCCAGCAGCCAAGACAGGGTGGCTAATTCACCCCTCCACTTT. Translation: CASSQDRVANSPLHF.

This chain connects TRBV29-1 to TRBJ2-1; D is possibly TRBD2 (5 bases). The V gene's germline CDR1 is SQVTM and CDR2 ANQGSEA. The CDR3 has 14 residues. V was trimmed by 2 bases and J by 2 bases, leaving 10 bases between them. CDR3 coding DNA: TGCAGCGTTGAAAAAGGACTCGCCTACAATGAGCAGTTCTTC. Its translation: CSVEKGLAYNEQFF.

The chain links TRBV11-3 to TRBJ1-1; D remains unclear. Germline V gene lookup returns CDR1 SGHNT and CDR2 YENEEA. V lost 1 base, J lost 4 bases, and 10 bases lay in between. The CDR3 sequence is 14 residues long. CDR3 amino acids: CASSLGRGSTEAFF. The CDR3 DNA follows: TGTGCCAGCAGCTTAGGTCGGGGATCCACTGAAGCTTTCTTT.

This clone was observed a handful of times. The chain employs TRBV5-7 and TRBJ2-5; 11 nucleotides line up with TRBD2. TRBV5-7 belongs to the ORF category, with a function that is uncertain. J was trimmed by 4 bases and V by 4 bases; bases with no gene match: 15. This CDR3 has 18 amino acids. The CDR3 bases are TGTGCCAGCAGCCCCCGGGCTAGCGGGAGGATCATTAGAGAGACCCAGTACTTC. This codes for CASSPRASGRIIRETQYF.

V gene TRBV10-3 combines with J gene TRBJ2-1, with 10 bases lining up with TRBD2. The V gene's germline CDR1 is ENHRY and CDR2 SYGVKD. CDR3 size: 17 residues. The V and J ends lost 4 bases and 0 bases, in that order; junction bases with no gene match: 6. The CDR3 DNA sequence: TGTGCCATCAGTGCCTCTAGCGGGGGACGCTCCTACAATGAGCAGTTCTTC. It codes for CAISASSGGRSYNEQFF.

The V and J genes are TRBV4-3 and TRBJ2-2; D might be TRBD2 (6 bases). In germline, CDR1 is LGHNA, CDR2 YSLEER. V was cut by 8 bases and J by 5 bases, with 18 bases left in between. The CDR3 has 15 amino acids. The CDR3 loop reads CASGFEGGGTGELFF. The CDR3 nucleotides read TGCGCCAGCGGTTTTGAGGGAGGCGGGACCGGGGAGCTGTTTTTT.

This clone came up a few times. This sequence joins TRBV5-6 and TRBJ2-5, with 7 bases identical to TRBD1. This CDR3 is built from 16 residues. With V trimmed by 0 bases and J by 4 bases, 9 bases remained unmatched. Germline V CDR1 and CDR2: SGHDT, YYEEEE. CDR3 nucleotide sequence: TGTGCCAGCAGCTTGGCCTTAGGACAGGCAGCAGAGACCCAGTACTTC. The encoded protein is CASSLALGQAAETQYF. The full variable domain, its missing parts supplied by reference TRBV5-6 and TRBJ2-5, is DAGVTQSPTHLIKTRGQQVTLRCSPKSGHDTVSWYQQALGQGPQFIFQYYEEEERQRGNFPDRFSGHQFPNYSSELNVNALLLGDSALYLCASSLALGQAAETQYFGPGTRLLVL.

The rearrangement uses TRBV6-1 and TRBJ2-1, with 8 nucleotides matching TRBD1. Trimming at V came to 5 bases and at J to 7 bases, leaving 10 bases not matched to a gene. The germline CDR1 and CDR2 sequences are MNHNS and SASEGT. The CDR3 totals 15 residues. CDR3 loop: CASSRQGQRPNEQFF. The DNA of the CDR3 is TGTGCCAGCAGTCGACAGGGGCAGAGGCCTAATGAGCAGTTCTTC.

This chain uses TRBV27 with TRBJ1-6; no clear D gene. The CDR3 covers 14 residues. V lost 3 bases, J lost 2 bases, and 5 bases lay in between. Germline V lookup: CDR1 MNHEY, CDR2 SMNVEV (reference sequence). The CDR3 protein is CASSLGPYNSPLHF. As DNA, the CDR3 is TGTGCCAGCAGTTTGGGCCCCTATAATTCACCCCTCCACTTT.

A few counts support this clone. The V and J genes are TRBV30 and TRBJ2-7; TRBD1 matches at 7 bases. The CDR3 has 13 amino acids. The germline gives CDR1 GTSNPN, CDR2 SVGIG (reference sequence). Trimming took 3 bases from V and 7 from J; bases not matched to a gene: 9. CDR3 loop: CAWREQGWREQYF. Written as DNA, the CDR3 is TGTGCCTGGAGGGAACAGGGGTGGAGGGAGCAGTACTTC.

Comment on this clone: The same CDR3 can be traced to other DNA sequences in this sample. V usage is TRBV5-6 and J usage is TRBJ2-1, with D possibly being TRBD1 (6 bases). The CDR3 runs 15 residues. Germline values: CDR1 SGHDT, CDR2 YYEEEE. The V gene lost 4 bases and the J gene lost 10 bases, with 21 bases spanning the gap. The DNA of the CDR3 is TGTGCCAGCAGCGAGGGACACGGCTTTGGGAAGGAGCAGTTCTTC. Protein sequence: CASSEGHGFGKEQFF.

This clone was detected a few times. CDR3 sequence reads: CASSQEGDRGYYNEQFF. The CDR3 DNA sequence: TGCGCCAGCAGCCAAGAGGGCGACAGGGGATATTACAATGAGCAGTTCTTC. This chain links TRBV4-1 with TRBJ2-1, with TRBD1 matching over 8 bases. Looked up from germline, CDR1 is MGHRA and CDR2 is YSYEKL. The CDR3 contains 17 residues. Losses at the gene ends were 0 bases for V and 4 bases for J; bases not matched to a gene: 8.

This chain links TRBV29-1 with TRBJ2-2; 7 positions match TRBD1. Germline CDR1 is SQVTM and CDR2 is ANQGSEA. The CDR3 runs to 13 residues. V lost 5 bases and J lost 1; bases outside the gene matches: 1. This CDR3 reads CSVRDRNTGELFF. The CDR3 DNA reads as TGCAGCGTTCGGGACAGGAACACCGGGGAGCTGTTTTTT.